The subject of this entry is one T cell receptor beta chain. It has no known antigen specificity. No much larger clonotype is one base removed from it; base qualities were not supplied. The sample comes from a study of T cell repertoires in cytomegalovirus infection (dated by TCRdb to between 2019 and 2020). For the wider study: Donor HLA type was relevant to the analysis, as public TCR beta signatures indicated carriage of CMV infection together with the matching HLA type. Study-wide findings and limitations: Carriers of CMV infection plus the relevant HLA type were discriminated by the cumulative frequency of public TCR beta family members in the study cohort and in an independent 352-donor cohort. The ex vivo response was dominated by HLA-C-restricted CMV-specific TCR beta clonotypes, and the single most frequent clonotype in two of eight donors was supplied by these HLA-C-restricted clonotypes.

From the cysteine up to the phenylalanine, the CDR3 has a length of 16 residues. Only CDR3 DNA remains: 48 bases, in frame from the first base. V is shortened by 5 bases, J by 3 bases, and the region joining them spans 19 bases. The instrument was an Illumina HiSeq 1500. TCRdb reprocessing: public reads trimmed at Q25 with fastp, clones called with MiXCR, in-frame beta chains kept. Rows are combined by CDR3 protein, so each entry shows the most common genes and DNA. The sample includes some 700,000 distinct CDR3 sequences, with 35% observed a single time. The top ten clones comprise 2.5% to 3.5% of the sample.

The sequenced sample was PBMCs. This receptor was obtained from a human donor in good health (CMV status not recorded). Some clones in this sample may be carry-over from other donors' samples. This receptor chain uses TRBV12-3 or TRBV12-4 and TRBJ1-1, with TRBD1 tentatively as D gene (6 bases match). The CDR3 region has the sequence CASSQTGPRADTEAFF. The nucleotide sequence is TGTGCCAGCAGTCAGACAGGACCACGGGCGGACACTGAAGCTTTCTTT.